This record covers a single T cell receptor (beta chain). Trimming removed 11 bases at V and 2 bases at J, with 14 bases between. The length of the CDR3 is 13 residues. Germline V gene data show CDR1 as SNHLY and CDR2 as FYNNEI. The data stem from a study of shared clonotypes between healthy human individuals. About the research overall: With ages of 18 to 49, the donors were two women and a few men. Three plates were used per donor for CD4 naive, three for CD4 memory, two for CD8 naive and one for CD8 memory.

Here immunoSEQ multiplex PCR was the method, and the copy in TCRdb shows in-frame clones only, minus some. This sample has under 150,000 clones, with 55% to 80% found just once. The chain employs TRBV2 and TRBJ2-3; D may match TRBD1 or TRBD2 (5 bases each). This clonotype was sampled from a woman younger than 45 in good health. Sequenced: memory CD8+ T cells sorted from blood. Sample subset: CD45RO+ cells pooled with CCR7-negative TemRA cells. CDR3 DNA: TGTGCCGGGCGTCGGGGCACCACAGATACGCAGTATTTT. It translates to CAGRRGTTDTQYF.